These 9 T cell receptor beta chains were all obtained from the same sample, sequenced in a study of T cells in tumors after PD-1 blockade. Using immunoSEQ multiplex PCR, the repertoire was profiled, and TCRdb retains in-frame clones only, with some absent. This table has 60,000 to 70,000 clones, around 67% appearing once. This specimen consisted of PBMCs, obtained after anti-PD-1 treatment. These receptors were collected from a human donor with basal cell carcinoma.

In nucleotides, the CDR3 is TGTGCCAGCAGTTACTACGCCGACCTAGCAGAGACCCAGTACTTC. Its protein product is CASSYYADLAETQYF. The V and J genes are TRBV6-6 and TRBJ2-5; tentatively, D is TRBD2 (5 bases). V was pared by 1 base and J by 4 bases, with 13 bases between. Germline CDR1 MNHNY, CDR2 SVGAGI (reference sequence). The CDR3 is made up of 15 amino acids.

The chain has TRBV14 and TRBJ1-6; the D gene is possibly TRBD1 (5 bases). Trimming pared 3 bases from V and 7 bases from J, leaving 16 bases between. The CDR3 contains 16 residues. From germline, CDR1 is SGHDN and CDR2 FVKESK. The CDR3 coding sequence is TGTGCCAGCAGCCAGCTCCAGGGTCTCGGGAATTCACCCCTCCACTTT. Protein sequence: CASSQLQGLGNSPLHF.

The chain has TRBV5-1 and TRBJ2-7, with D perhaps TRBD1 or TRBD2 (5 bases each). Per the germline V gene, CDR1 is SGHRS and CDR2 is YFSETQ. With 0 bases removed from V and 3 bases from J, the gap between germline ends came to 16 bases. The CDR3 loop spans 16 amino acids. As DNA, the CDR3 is TGCGCCAGCAGCTTGGGGGACGTGTATGAGAGCTACGAGCAGTACTTC. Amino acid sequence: CASSLGDVYESYEQYF. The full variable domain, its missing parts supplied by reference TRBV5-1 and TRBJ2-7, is KAGVTQTPRYLIKTRGQQVTLSCSPISGHRSVSWYQQTPGQGLQFLFEYFSETQRNKGNFPGRFSGRQFSNSRSEMNVSTLELGDSALYLCASSLGDVYESYEQYFGPGTRLTVT.

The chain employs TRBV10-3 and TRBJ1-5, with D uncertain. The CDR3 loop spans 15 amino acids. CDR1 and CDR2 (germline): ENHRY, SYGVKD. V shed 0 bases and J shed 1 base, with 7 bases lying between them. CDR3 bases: TGTGCCATCAGTGAGTCGGAACGGAGCAATCAGCCCCAGCATTTT. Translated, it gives CAISESERSNQPQHF.

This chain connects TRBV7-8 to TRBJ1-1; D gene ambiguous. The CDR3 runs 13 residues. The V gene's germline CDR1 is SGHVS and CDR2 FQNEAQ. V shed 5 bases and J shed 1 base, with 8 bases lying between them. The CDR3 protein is CASSHGKNTEAFF. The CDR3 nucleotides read TGTGCCAGCAGCCATGGAAAGAACACTGAAGCTTTCTTT.

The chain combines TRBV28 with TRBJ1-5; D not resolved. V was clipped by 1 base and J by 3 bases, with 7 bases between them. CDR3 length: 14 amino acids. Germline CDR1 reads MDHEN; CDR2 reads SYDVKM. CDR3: CASSLLGNNQPQHF. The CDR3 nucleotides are TGTGCCAGCAGTTTATTAGGAAACAATCAGCCCCAGCATTTT.

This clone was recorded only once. CDR3 loop: CASSRGLEGYEQYF. CDR3 nucleotides: TGTGCCAGCAGCAGGGGACTCGAAGGCTACGAGCAGTACTTC. The rearrangement joins TRBV5-6 to TRBJ2-7, with D possibly being TRBD2 (6 bases). In germline, CDR1 is SGHDT, CDR2 YYEEEE. The CDR3 runs 14 residues. Trimming stripped 4 bases from V and 3 bases from J, with 14 bases between.

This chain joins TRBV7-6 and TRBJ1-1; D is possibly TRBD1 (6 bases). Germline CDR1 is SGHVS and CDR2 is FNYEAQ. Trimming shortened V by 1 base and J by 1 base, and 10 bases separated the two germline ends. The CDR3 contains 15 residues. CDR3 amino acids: CASSLVGAGNTEAFF. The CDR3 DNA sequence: TGTGCCAGCAGCTTAGTGGGGGCTGGGAACACTGAAGCTTTCTTT.

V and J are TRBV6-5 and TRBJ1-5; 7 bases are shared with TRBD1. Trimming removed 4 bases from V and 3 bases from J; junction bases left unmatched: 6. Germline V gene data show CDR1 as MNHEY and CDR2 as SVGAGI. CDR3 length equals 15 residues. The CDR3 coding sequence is TGTGCCAGCAGTTTCCCCGGGACAGACAATCAGCCCCAGCATTTT. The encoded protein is CASSFPGTDNQPQHF.